This record concerns one T cell receptor beta chain sequence. No antigen is known for it. The CDR3 spans 15 residues. Germline V lookup: CDR1 KGHSH, CDR2 LQKENI. This record comes from a study of T cells expressing NK-cell markers. Study at large: Seven donors tested HCMV-seropositive and one tested seronegative among the eight sequenced. Findings and caveats of the study: In a group of several donors, dominant NKG2C+ clonotypes represented 1.0-7.0% of CD8+ T cells.

Generation of TCR beta cDNA was performed by 5'RACE template switching incorporating UMIs. TCRdb reanalyzed the 5' RACE reads and collapses them to one entry per CDR3 protein, without DNA. The listing contains around 280,000 distinct CDR3 sequences. The rearrangement joins TRBV18 to TRBJ1-5; the D gene TCRdb calls, TRBD1, cannot be checked with no DNA. Sequencing used blood T cells: a sorted CD56 or NKG2C T cell subset, CD4+ or CD8+ T cells, or bulk PBMC T cells (not recorded which). The TCR comes from a man in his late teens or twenties in good health. CDR3 in amino acids: CASSPGQHSNQPQHF. Complete variable domain (other parts from reference TRBV18 and TRBJ1-5): NAGVMQNPRHLVRRRGQEARLRCSPMKGHSHVYWYRQLPEEGLKFMVYLQKENIIDESGMPKERFSAEFPKEGPSILRIQQVVRGDSAAYFCASSPGQHSNQPQHFGDGTRLSIL.